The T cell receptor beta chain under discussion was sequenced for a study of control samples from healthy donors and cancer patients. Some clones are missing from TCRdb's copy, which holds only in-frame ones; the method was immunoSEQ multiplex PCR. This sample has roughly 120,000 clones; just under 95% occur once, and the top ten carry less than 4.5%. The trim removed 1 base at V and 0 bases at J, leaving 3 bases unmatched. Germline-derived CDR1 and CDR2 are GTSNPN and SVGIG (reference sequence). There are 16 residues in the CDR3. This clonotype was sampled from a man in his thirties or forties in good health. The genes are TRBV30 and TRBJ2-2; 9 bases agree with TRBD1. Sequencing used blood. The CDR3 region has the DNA TGTGCCTGGAGTGACGGGACAGGGACGAACACCGGGGAGCTGTTTTTT. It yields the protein CAWSDGTGTNTGELFF. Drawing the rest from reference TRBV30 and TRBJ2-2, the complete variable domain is SQTIHQWPATLVQPVGSPLSLECTVEGTSNPNLYWYRQAAGRGLQLLFYSVGIGQISSEVPQNLSASRPQDRQFILSSKKLLLSDSGFYLCAWSDGTGTNTGELFFGEGSRLTVL.